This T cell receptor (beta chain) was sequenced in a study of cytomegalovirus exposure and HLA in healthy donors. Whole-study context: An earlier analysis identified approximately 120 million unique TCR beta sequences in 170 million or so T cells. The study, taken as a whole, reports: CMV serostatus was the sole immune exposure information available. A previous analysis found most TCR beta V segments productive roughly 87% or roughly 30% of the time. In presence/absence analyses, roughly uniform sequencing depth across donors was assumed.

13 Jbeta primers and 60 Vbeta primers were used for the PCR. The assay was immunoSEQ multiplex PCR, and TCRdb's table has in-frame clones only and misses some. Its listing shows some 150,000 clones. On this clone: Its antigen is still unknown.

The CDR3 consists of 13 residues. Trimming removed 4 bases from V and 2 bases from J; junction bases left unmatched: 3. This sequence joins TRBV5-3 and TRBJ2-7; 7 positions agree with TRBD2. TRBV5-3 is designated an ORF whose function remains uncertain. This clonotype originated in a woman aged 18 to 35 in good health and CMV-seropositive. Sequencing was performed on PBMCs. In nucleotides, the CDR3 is TGTGCCAGAAGCGATCGGGGGGCCTACGAGCAGTACTTC. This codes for CARSDRGAYEQYF.